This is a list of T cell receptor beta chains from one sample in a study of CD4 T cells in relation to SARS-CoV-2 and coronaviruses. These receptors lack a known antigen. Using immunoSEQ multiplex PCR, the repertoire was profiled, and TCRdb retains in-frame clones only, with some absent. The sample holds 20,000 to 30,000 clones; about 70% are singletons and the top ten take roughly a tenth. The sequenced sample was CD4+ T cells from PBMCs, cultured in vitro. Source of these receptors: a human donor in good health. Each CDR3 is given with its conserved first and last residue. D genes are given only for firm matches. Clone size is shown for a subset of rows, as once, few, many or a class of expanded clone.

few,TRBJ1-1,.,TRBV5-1,CASSFGVMGTEAFF,TGCGCCAGCAGCTTCGGGGTTATGGGCACTGAAGCTTTCTTT
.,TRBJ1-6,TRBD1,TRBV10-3,CAARDRENSPLHF,TGTGCCGCCCGGGACAGGGAGAATTCACCCCTCCACTTT
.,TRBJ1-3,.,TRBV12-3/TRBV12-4,CASSSRGGNTIYF,TGTGCCAGCAGTTCGCGGGGGGGAAACACCATATATTTT
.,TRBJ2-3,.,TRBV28,CASSLVLGRTDTQYF,TGTGCCAGCAGTTTAGTTCTGGGCCGCACAGATACGCAGTATTTT
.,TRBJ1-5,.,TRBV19,CASTPNGGTPYQPQHF,TGTGCCAGTACCCCCAATGGAGGGACACCCTATCAGCCCCAGCATTTT
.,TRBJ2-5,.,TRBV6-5,CASSLWPQETQYF,TGTGCCAGCAGCCTTTGGCCTCAAGAGACCCAGTACTTC
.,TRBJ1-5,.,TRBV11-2,CASSPGTLRGQPQHF,TGTGCCAGCAGCCCCGGGACTCTACGAGGTCAGCCCCAGCATTTT
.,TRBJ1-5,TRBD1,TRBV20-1,CSASRDRGTGQPQHF,TGCAGTGCTAGTCGGGACAGGGGGACGGGACAGCCCCAGCATTTT
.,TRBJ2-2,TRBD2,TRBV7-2,CASSPGLAGGVGELFF,TGTGCCAGCAGCCCCGGACTAGCGGGAGGGGTCGGGGAGCTGTTTTTT
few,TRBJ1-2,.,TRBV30,CAWSLGEGGGYTF,TGTGCCTGGAGCCTAGGGGAGGGAGGAGGCTACACCTTC
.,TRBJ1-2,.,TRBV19,CASFRVNYGYTF,TGTGCCAGCTTCAGGGTTAACTATGGCTACACCTTC
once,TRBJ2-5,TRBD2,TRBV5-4,CASSFSLAGAGETQYF,TGTGCCAGCAGCTTTTCTCTAGCGGGAGCCGGTGAGACCCAGTACTTC
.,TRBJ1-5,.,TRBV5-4,CASSRGGEPQHF,TGTGCCAGCAGCCGGGGCGGGGAACCCCAGCATTTT
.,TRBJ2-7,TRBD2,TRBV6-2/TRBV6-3,CASSYPGGVYEQYF,TGTGCCAGCAGTTACCCGGGAGGGGTCTACGAGCAGTACTTC
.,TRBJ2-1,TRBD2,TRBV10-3,CAIRAGTSGMYSYNEQFF,TGTGCCATCAGGGCCGGGACTAGCGGGATGTACTCCTACAATGAGCAGTTCTTC